This TCR beta chain was found in a study of PD-1 blockade in classical Hodgkin lymphoma. Study-level results: When nivolumab was started under 1 year after ASCT, patients were excluded. Before treatment, TCR diversity in newly diagnosed patients was reportedly lower than in healthy donors. Those achieving complete response showed baseline diversity like newly diagnosed patients.

The method was immunoSEQ multiplex PCR; TCRdb's version includes in-frame clones alone and lacks a portion of them. The sample yields roughly 27,000 clones, around three quarters seen once. Documented time point: cycle 4 day 1 (C4D1), after more than 5 weeks of nivolumab. Each patient experienced a relapse that followed autologous stem cell transplantation, and brentuximab vedotin exposure varied. This CDR3 is built from 14 residues. CDR1 SGHRS and CDR2 YFSETQ come from the germline V gene. Note on this clone: The antigen remains undetermined.

The TCR was taken from a human donor with classical Hodgkin lymphoma. This rearrangement joins TRBV5-1 to TRBJ2-5; TRBD1 aligns across 8 bases. TRBJ2-7 matches the DNA end more closely, so the J call is doubtful. Sample: peripheral blood mononuclear cells (PBMCs), taken before the fourth cycle of nivolumab. The CDR3 region is CASRHRQGSYEQYF. The CDR3, as DNA: TGCGCCAGCAGGCATAGACAGGGGTCCTACGAGCAGTACTTC.